The 28 T cell receptor beta chains below all came from one sample that was sequenced in a study of blood T cell repertoires in COVID-19. The method was immunoSEQ multiplex PCR; TCRdb's version includes in-frame clones alone and lacks a portion of them. Here the sample spans tens of thousands of clones, 80% to 90% being singletons. Input material: peripheral blood. These receptors all stem from a man aged 25 to 45 with acute or convalescent COVID-19.

The chain combines TRBV19 with TRBJ2-5; 15 bases map to TRBD2. CDR1 is LNHDA and CDR2 is SQIVND in the germline V gene (reference sequence). CDR3 length: 16 residues. V lost 3 bases and J lost 7; bases outside the gene matches: 6. The CDR3 loop is CASSMGLAGGLGTQYF. DNA for the CDR3: TGTGCCAGTAGTATGGGACTAGCGGGGGGCTTGGGGACCCAGTACTTC.

V gene TRBV7-8 combines with J gene TRBJ2-2, with 7 bases aligning to TRBD1. Germline trimming cut 0 bases from V and 2 bases from J; bases unmatched to any gene: 3. Per germline, CDR1 SGHVS and CDR2 FQNEAQ. The CDR3 is made up of 16 amino acids. The CDR3 coding sequence is TGTGCCAGCAGCTTAGCCGGGACAGACAACACCGGGGAGCTGTTTTTT. The encoded protein is CASSLAGTDNTGELFF.

The DNA of the CDR3 is TGTGCCAGCAACCCGACAGGGTTAGGGCCTCAAGAGACCCAGTACTTC. Translation: CASNPTGLGPQETQYF. V is TRBV5-8 and J is TRBJ2-5; TRBD1 aligns across 7 bases. V lost 6 bases and J lost 2; bases outside the gene matches: 13. Germline V gene lookup returns CDR1 SGHTS and CDR2 YDEGEE. The CDR3 sequence is 16 residues long.

The chain combines TRBV24-1 with TRBJ1-1; D may be TRBD1 (6 bases). Looked up from germline, CDR1 is KGHDR and CDR2 is SFDVKD. The V and J ends lost 3 bases and 3 bases respectively, with 16 bases between them. The CDR3 is 16 residues long. Here the CDR3 DNA reads TGTGCCACCAGTGATCCCAAGACAGGTAGGGACACTGAAGCTTTCTTT. It is translated as CATSDPKTGRDTEAFF.

This chain uses TRBV5-1 with TRBJ1-1; D not certain. CDR3 length: 16 amino acids. Germline CDR1 SGHRS, CDR2 YFSETQ. The V and J ends lost 0 bases and 5 bases respectively, with 17 bases between them. CDR3 nucleotides: TGCGCCAGCAGCTTGGTGACGGGGAACACTCAGACTGAAGCTTTCTTT. Its protein product is CASSLVTGNTQTEAFF.

The V gene is TRBV19, the J gene TRBJ1-1; 7 nucleotides agree with TRBD1. J lost 7 bases, V lost 1 base, and 0 bases had no gene match. Germline CDR1 reads LNHDA; CDR2 reads SQIVND (reference sequence). The CDR3 loop spans 12 amino acids. This CDR3 reads CASSIAGGEAFF. DNA of the CDR3: TGTGCCAGTAGTATAGCAGGGGGTGAAGCTTTCTTT.

This clone was picked up one time. V is TRBV18 and J is TRBJ1-1; possible D gene TRBD1, 5 bases. Trimming pared 3 bases from V and 1 base from J, leaving 15 bases between. The CDR3 covers 16 residues. From germline, CDR1 is KGHSH and CDR2 LQKENI. The CDR3: CASSPALQGSNTEAFF. The CDR3 DNA follows: TGTGCCAGCTCACCGGCACTTCAGGGATCGAACACTGAAGCTTTCTTT.

This chain uses TRBV2 with TRBJ1-3, with 10 nucleotides matching TRBD1. CDR1 SNHLY and CDR2 FYNNEI come from the germline V gene. The CDR3 spans 16 residues. J gave up 5 bases and V 3 bases, and 7 bases lay outside the gene matches. CDR3 residues: CASSETGGASRNTIYF. In DNA, the CDR3 is TGTGCCAGCAGTGAGACAGGGGGCGCGTCTCGAAACACCATATATTTT.

This clone appeared once. This rearrangement joins TRBV25-1 to TRBJ1-1; D may be TRBD1 (6 bases). This CDR3 has 13 amino acids. CDR1 MGHDK and CDR2 SYGVNS come from the germline V gene. V dropped 5 bases and J dropped 1 base, with 8 bases sitting between them. The CDR3 nucleotides are TGTGCCAGCAGTTTAGGGGGGAACACTGAAGCTTTCTTT. This sequence encodes CASSLGGNTEAFF.

The J gene is TRBJ2-7, the V gene TRBV7-2, with TRBD2 matching 7 bases. This CDR3 contains 16 residues. V shed 5 bases, J shed 1 base, and the junction held 11 bases outside the gene matches. Germline values: CDR1 SGHTA, CDR2 FQGNSA. The CDR3 sequence is CASSVSSASGSYEQYF. The CDR3, as DNA: TGTGCCAGCAGCGTATCATCGGCTAGCGGATCCTACGAGCAGTACTTC.

The CDR3 coding sequence is TGTGCCAGCAGCGCCAGACAGGGGCAGGGCACTGAAGCTTTCTTT. Translation: CASSARQGQGTEAFF. The chain is built from TRBV9 and TRBJ1-1; 8 bases agree with TRBD1. Germline-derived CDR1 and CDR2 are SGDLS and YYNGEE. The trim removed 3 bases at V and 4 bases at J, leaving 8 bases unmatched. The CDR3 sequence is 15 residues long. The entire variable domain, with the rest obtained from reference TRBV9 and TRBJ1-1, is as follows: DSGVTQTPKHLITATGQRVTLRCSPRSGDLSVYWYQQSLDQGLQFLIQYYNGEERAKGNILERFSAQQFPDLHSELNLSSLELGDSALYFCASSARQGQGTEAFFGQGTRLTVV.

The V and J genes are TRBV4-3 and TRBJ1-1, with unresolved D. CDR3 length: 14 residues. Germline V lookup: CDR1 LGHNA, CDR2 YSLEER. Trimming removed 2 bases from V and 6 bases from J, with 13 bases in between. The CDR3 reads CASSQILGGSEAFF. The DNA of the CDR3 is TGCGCCAGCAGCCAAATTCTAGGCGGATCTGAAGCTTTCTTT.

A few counts support this clone. The rearrangement joins TRBV24-1 to TRBJ2-3, with TRBD2 matching over 7 bases. Trimming removed 7 bases from V and 0 bases from J; junction bases left unmatched: 3. The length of the CDR3 is 14 residues. Germline V gives CDR1 KGHDR, CDR2 SFDVKD. Here the CDR3 DNA reads TGTGCCACCAGCGGGGGGATTAGCACAGATACGCAGTATTTT. It codes for CATSGGISTDTQYF.

J is TRBJ1-5 and V is TRBV19; a weak D match, TRBD1 (5 bases). The CDR3 has 17 amino acids. Germline values: CDR1 LNHDA, CDR2 SQIVND (reference sequence). V was trimmed by 2 bases and J by 0 bases, leaving 14 bases between them. In DNA, the CDR3 is TGTGCCAGTAGTATAATTCCAGGGTTTGATAGCAATCAGCCCCAGCATTTT. This translates into CASSIIPGFDSNQPQHF.

This clone was counted between two and nine times. The chain recombines TRBV11-2 with TRBJ2-2, with TRBD1 identical over 8 bases. The CDR3 is made up of 16 amino acids. Germline values: CDR1 SGHAT, CDR2 FQNNGV. The V segment lost 3 bases and the J segment 1 base; nucleotides outside the gene matches: 4. Here the CDR3 reads CASSLRTGMNTGELFF. The CDR3 coding sequence is TGTGCCAGCAGCTTGAGGACAGGGATGAACACCGGGGAGCTGTTTTTT.

This chain uses TRBV6-1 with TRBJ1-4; 8 bases are a match to TRBD1. The junction had 12 bases not matched to a gene; V was cut back by 1 base and J by 8 bases. Per the germline V gene, CDR1 is MNHNS and CDR2 is SASEGT. This CDR3 region has 17 residues. DNA for the CDR3: TGTGCCAGCAGTGAAGGAAAATGGGACAGGCGAGGGGAAAAACTGTTTTTT. It specifies CASSEGKWDRRGEKLFF.

The chain joins TRBV28 to TRBJ2-7, with a possible D match to TRBD2 (6 bases). The CDR3 contains 15 residues. Germline values: CDR1 MDHEN, CDR2 SYDVKM. The V gene lost 1 base and the J gene lost 2 bases, with 12 bases spanning the gap. The CDR3 DNA sequence: TGTGCCAGCAGTTTATCGGGGGATGTGACCTACGAGCAGTACTTC. This encodes CASSLSGDVTYEQYF. The full variable domain, with the rest looked up from reference TRBV28 and TRBJ2-7, is DVKVTQSSRYLVKRTGEKVFLECVQDMDHENMFWYRQDPGLGLRLIYFSYDVKMKEKGDIPEGYSVSREKKERFSLILESASTNQTSMYLCASSLSGDVTYEQYFGPGTRLTVT.

The genes are TRBV19 and TRBJ1-3, with a weak D call TRBD1 (6 bases). The CDR3 is 14 residues long. Trimming stripped 3 bases from V and 2 bases from J, with 8 bases between. CDR1 is LNHDA and CDR2 is SQIVND in the germline V gene (reference sequence). CDR3 bases: TGTGCCAGTAGTATGGACAGAGCTGGAAACACCATATATTTT. It codes for CASSMDRAGNTIYF.

This chain connects TRBV5-4 to TRBJ1-2, with D maybe TRBD1 (6 bases). Germline-derived CDR1 and CDR2 are SGHNT and YYREEE (reference sequence). Trimming took 4 bases from V and 1 from J, leaving 14 bases between them. The CDR3 loop spans 15 amino acids. CDR3 nucleotide sequence: TGTGCCAGCAGCCACAAAATACAGGGTAACTATGGCTACACCTTC. Its translation is CASSHKIQGNYGYTF.

The chain is built from TRBV18 and TRBJ1-5; the D is unclear. The V gene lost 3 bases and the J gene lost 7 bases, with 7 bases spanning the gap. This CDR3 is 12 amino acids long. Germline CDR1 reads KGHSH; CDR2 reads LQKENI. This CDR3 is CASSPRGQPQHF. In DNA form, the CDR3 reads TGTGCCAGCTCACCCCGAGGGCAGCCCCAGCATTTT.

The chain couples TRBV5-5 to TRBJ2-3; 7 bases agree with TRBD1. CDR1 and CDR2 from the germline V gene are SGHKS and YYEKEE (reference sequence). The CDR3 is 14 amino acids. V lost 3 bases, J lost 5 bases, and 6 bases stayed unmatched. DNA of the CDR3: TGTGCCAGCAGCTGGGCGACAGGGTTAGATACGCAGTATTTT. This sequence encodes CASSWATGLDTQYF. Full variable domain (remainder filled in from reference TRBV5-5 and TRBJ2-3): DAGVTQSPTHLIKTRGQQVTLRCSPISGHKSVSWYQQVLGQGPQFIFQYYEKEERGRGNFPDRFSARQFPNYSSELNVNALLLGDSALYLCASSWATGLDTQYFGPGTRLTVL.

By share of the sample, this clone is medium-sized (0.01 to 0.1%). CDR3 protein: CASSSTDSFDEQFF. Written as DNA, the CDR3 is TGTGCCAGCAGTTCAACGGACAGTTTCGATGAGCAGTTCTTC. The chain recombines TRBV27 with TRBJ2-1, with D maybe TRBD1 (6 bases). The CDR3 has 14 residues. Germline-derived CDR1 and CDR2 are MNHEY and SMNVEV (reference sequence). The V gene lost 4 bases and the J gene lost 8 bases, with 15 bases spanning the gap.

This chain joins TRBV6-5 and TRBJ1-1; no reliable D call. The CDR3 runs 11 residues. CDR1 MNHEY and CDR2 SVGAGI come from the germline V gene. The V end was cut by 10 bases, the J end by 3 bases, with 9 bases between. The CDR3 coding sequence is TGTGCCACTTCACGCGACACTGAAGCTTTCTTT. It codes for CATSRDTEAFF.

The chain combines TRBV7-3 with TRBJ2-3, with 9 bases matching TRBD2. CDR3 length: 14 amino acids. The V and J ends lost 2 bases and 6 bases, in that order; junction bases with no gene match: 3. CDR1 is SGHTA, CDR2 FQGTGA, per germline. The CDR3 sequence: CASSLASGRDTQYF. CDR3 coding DNA: TGTGCCAGCAGCTTAGCCAGCGGGAGGGATACGCAGTATTTT.

The chain carries TRBV6-6 and TRBJ1-1; D perhaps matches TRBD1 (5 bases). Germline CDR1 MNHNY, CDR2 SVGAGI (reference sequence). V lost 4 bases and J lost 4, with 10 bases in between. CDR3 length: 13 amino acids. The CDR3 nucleotides read TGTGCCAGCAGTTTCAGGGATTTCACTGAAGCTTTCTTT. This codes for CASSFRDFTEAFF.

This chain uses TRBV30 with TRBJ1-4; D remains unclear. Trimming shortened V by 8 bases and J by 7 bases, and 11 bases separated the two germline ends. The CDR3 spans 11 residues. Germline CDR1 reads GTSNPN; CDR2 reads SVGIG (reference sequence). This CDR3 reads CAASLLEKLFF. The CDR3 nucleotides are TGTGCCGCCTCCCTACTTGAAAAACTGTTTTTT.

The rearrangement joins TRBV28 to TRBJ1-2, with TRBD1 identical over 8 bases. This CDR3 has 16 amino acids. Germline loops: CDR1 MDHEN, CDR2 SYDVKM. V trimming: 0 bases; J trimming: 7 bases; junction bases outside the gene matches: 10. CDR3 region: CASSLWAAGGAGGYTF. In DNA form, the CDR3 reads TGTGCCAGCAGTTTATGGGCGGCAGGGGGCGCGGGTGGCTACACCTTC.

The gene calls are TRBV6-1 and TRBJ2-1; the D gene is possibly TRBD1 (6 bases). V dropped 1 base and J dropped 9 bases, with 16 bases sitting between them. Germline loops: CDR1 MNHNS, CDR2 SASEGT. The CDR3 extends over 15 amino acids. Here the CDR3 DNA reads TGTGCCAGCAGTGAAGGGCAGGGGTATACAGTTGAGCAGTTCTTC. It yields the protein CASSEGQGYTVEQFF.